Following are 23 T cell receptor beta chains from one sample sequenced in a study of shared clonotypes between healthy human individuals (dated by TCRdb to about 2020). The protocol used for the library was the immunoSEQ multiplex PCR assay. As stored in TCRdb, this immuneACCESS dataset retains in-frame rearrangements with V and J assigned. A fraction of the clones does not appear; measured against another copy, unresolved V genes explain less than half of the discrepancy, and the remainder lacks a known reason. The sample table shows 2 million to 2.5 million clones, and roughly 92% are seen once. More than 0.35% of the sample belongs to the ten largest clones. The material sequenced was naive CD4+ T cells from PBMCs. The cell subset or site label here, explained by the study, means: CD45RA+ positively selected. Receptors were obtained from a man aged 18 to 29 in good health. Some clones in this sample may be carry-over from other donors' samples.

The chain recombines TRBV10-3 with TRBJ2-1; D might be TRBD1 or TRBD2, each matching 5 bases. Trimming pared 4 bases from V and 5 bases from J, leaving 9 bases between. The germline gives CDR1 ENHRY, CDR2 SYGVKD. This CDR3 is 13 amino acids long. CDR3 coding DNA: TGTGCCATCAGTGTTGGGACCAACAATGAGCAGTTCTTC. It codes for CAISVGTNNEQFF.

This chain connects TRBV29-1 to TRBJ2-1; a weak D match, TRBD1 (6 bases). Germline CDR1 SQVTM, CDR2 ANQGSEA. V was clipped by 4 bases and J by 6 bases, with 10 bases between them. The CDR3 runs to 12 residues. The CDR3 sequence: CSVAEQGNEQFF. In DNA, the CDR3 is TGCAGCGTTGCGGAACAGGGCAATGAGCAGTTCTTC.

This clone has only one observation. The CDR3 loop is CASSLTSGEAYEQYF. CDR3 DNA sequence: TGTGCCAGCAGTTTAACTAGCGGGGAGGCCTACGAGCAGTACTTC. The chain recombines TRBV28 with TRBJ2-7; 10 bases are shared with TRBD2. The junction had 3 bases not matched to a gene; V was cut back by 2 bases and J by 2 bases. The CDR3 covers 15 residues. Per the germline V gene, CDR1 is MDHEN and CDR2 is SYDVKM.

The rearrangement joins TRBV28 to TRBJ2-6; 9 bases fit TRBD1. The CDR3 sequence is 17 residues long. CDR1 is MDHEN, CDR2 SYDVKM, per germline. V shed 5 bases, J shed 0 bases, and the junction held 5 bases outside the gene matches. This CDR3 reads CASSPPGQGSGANVLTF. The CDR3 region has the DNA TGTGCCAGCAGTCCCCCGGGACAGGGCTCTGGGGCCAACGTCCTGACTTTC.

V and J are TRBV6-9 and TRBJ2-7; D gene ambiguous. The CDR3 is 17 residues long. Germline CDR1 reads MNHGY; CDR2 reads SVAAGI. The V gene lost 4 bases and the J gene lost 7 bases, with 26 bases spanning the gap. The CDR3 coding sequence is TGTGCCAGCAGTTTTCCTCCGGCAGAGACAACCCTCCGGGAGCAGTACTTC. Its protein is CASSFPPAETTLREQYF.

The chain has TRBV7-9 and TRBJ2-6; D is unclear. V shed 5 bases and J shed 4 bases, with 12 bases lying between them. The V gene's germline CDR1 is SEHNR and CDR2 FQNEAQ (reference sequence). CDR3 size: 15 residues. The CDR3 loop reads CASSLSTRGANVLTF. The CDR3 coding sequence is TGTGCCAGCAGCCTTTCTACCAGAGGGGCCAACGTCCTGACTTTC.

The rearrangement joins TRBV27 to TRBJ2-1; D not certain. Deletions cut 4 bases from V and 2 bases from J, with 9 bases between. In germline, CDR1 is MNHEY, CDR2 SMNVEV (reference sequence). This CDR3 comprises 14 residues. The DNA of the CDR3 is TGTGCCAGCAGTTCTCCGATTCCCTACAATGAGCAGTTCTTC. Its protein product is CASSSPIPYNEQFF.

The rearrangement links TRBV6-4 to TRBJ1-5; the D is unclear. The ends were cut back, 1 base at V and 6 bases at J, with 7 bases in the middle. This CDR3 contains 13 residues. CDR1 is MRHNA and CDR2 is SNTAGT in the germline V gene. The CDR3: CASSDWPGQPQHF. Written as DNA, the CDR3 is TGTGCCAGCAGTGACTGGCCTGGTCAGCCCCAGCATTTT.

The rearrangement links TRBV7-4 to TRBJ2-7, with 7 positions matching TRBD2. Germline assignment: CDR1 SGHVT and CDR2 SQSDAQ. Unmatched junction bases numbered 13, after V lost 11 bases and J lost 3 bases. The CDR3 spans 14 residues. The CDR3 bases are TGTGCCTCAGAGGGGCTAGCGGACATCTACGAGCAGTACTTC. It encodes CASEGLADIYEQYF.

V is TRBV7-6 and J is TRBJ2-1; TRBD2 might be the D (5 bases). Germline values: CDR1 SGHVS, CDR2 FNYEAQ. V was pared by 0 bases and J by 7 bases, with 7 bases between. The CDR3 covers 13 residues. CDR3: CASSLAWRNEQFF. The CDR3 DNA reads TGTGCCAGCAGCTTAGCCTGGAGGAATGAGCAGTTCTTC. Filled out from reference TRBV7-6 and TRBJ2-1, the complete variable domain reads GAGVSQSPRYKVTKRGQDVALRCDPISGHVSLYWYRQALGQGPEFLTYFNYEAQQDKSGLPNDRFSAERPEGSISTLTIQRTEQRDSAMYRCASSLAWRNEQFFGPGTRLTVL.

This clone has a single count. The chain is built from TRBV30 and TRBJ2-1; D not resolved. This CDR3 is 11 amino acids long. CDR1 is GTSNPN, CDR2 SVGIG, per germline (reference sequence). V lost 3 bases, J lost 5 bases, and 5 bases lay in between. The CDR3 DNA reads as TGTGCCTGGAGAGCGAACAATGAGCAGTTCTTC. It encodes CAWRANNEQFF.

The chain uses TRBV5-4 and TRBJ2-4; D unresolved. In germline, CDR1 is SGHNT, CDR2 YYREEE (reference sequence). Trimming removed 1 base at V and 4 bases at J, with 12 bases between. The CDR3 runs to 15 residues. CDR3 in amino acids: CASSLTSGGKNIQYF. For the CDR3, the DNA is TGTGCCAGCAGCTTGACGTCGGGTGGTAAAAACATTCAGTACTTC.

This clone was seen a single time. The chain employs TRBV7-3 and TRBJ2-7; 11 bases fit TRBD1. CDR1 is SGHTA, CDR2 FQGTGA, per germline. This CDR3 region has 17 residues. After removal of 6 bases from V and 4 bases from J, the junction contained 14 bases not matched to a gene. CDR3 in DNA: TGTGCCAGCAGTTCTAGCCTGACCGGGACAGGGGGGTACGAGCAGTACTTC. Its translation is CASSSSLTGTGGYEQYF.

About this clone itself: Other nucleotide sequences from this sample produce the same CDR3. The chain has TRBV7-2 and TRBJ2-3; D is unresolved. This CDR3 has 13 residues. V gave up 6 bases and J gave up 1 base, with 8 bases separating them. CDR1 and CDR2 from the germline V gene are SGHTA and FQGNSA. The CDR3 DNA follows: TGTGCCAGCAGGGCCTCGGGCACAGATACGCAGTATTTT. Translated, it gives CASRASGTDTQYF.

This clone showed up just a few times. Other DNA sequences in this sample translate to the same CDR3. This chain uses TRBV2 with TRBJ1-5; D gene unclear. V dropped 6 bases and J dropped 2 bases, with 11 bases sitting between them. Looked up from germline, CDR1 is SNHLY and CDR2 is FYNNEI. The CDR3 is 14 amino acids. CDR3: CASSDGRGNQPQHF. CDR3 sequence (DNA): TGTGCCAGCAGCGACGGACGTGGCAATCAGCCCCAGCATTTT.

The chain employs TRBV30 and TRBJ2-5; no definite D call. Trimming took off 1 base at V and 5 bases at J, with 8 bases between the two ends. Looked up from germline, CDR1 is GTSNPN and CDR2 is SVGIG (reference sequence). The CDR3 has 12 residues. CDR3 amino acids: CAWSGPTETQYF. DNA of the CDR3: TGTGCCTGGAGTGGCCCGACGGAGACCCAGTACTTC.

About this clone: The same CDR3 also results from other DNA sequences found in this sample. The V gene is TRBV19, the J gene TRBJ2-2, with D perhaps matching TRBD1 (5 bases). The CDR3 has 14 residues. Trimming removed 5 bases from V and 5 bases from J, with 12 bases in between. Germline loops: CDR1 LNHDA, CDR2 SQIVND (reference sequence). For the CDR3, the DNA is TGTGCCAGTAGTTTCCAGGGATCAACCGGGGAGCTGTTTTTT. This codes for CASSFQGSTGELFF.

Only a few counts were recorded for this clone. The same CDR3 can be traced to other DNA sequences in this sample. This chain links TRBV6-5 with TRBJ1-1; D is ambiguous. V was cut by 6 bases and J by 1 base, with 6 bases left in between. The CDR3 is 12 residues long. Germline V gene lookup returns CDR1 MNHEY and CDR2 SVGAGI. CDR3 DNA sequence: TGTGCCAGCAGCCCTCCGAACACTGAAGCTTTCTTT. This encodes CASSPPNTEAFF.

The chain couples TRBV6-5 to TRBJ2-7; possibly TRBD1 for D (5 bases). The CDR3 consists of 16 residues. Deletions cut 0 bases from V and 0 bases from J, with 12 bases between. Germline loops: CDR1 MNHEY, CDR2 SVGAGI. The CDR3, as DNA: TGTGCCAGCAGTTACTCAGGGGTCCTTAGCTCCTACGAGCAGTACTTC. The encoded protein is CASSYSGVLSSYEQYF.

The chain carries TRBV9 and TRBJ1-1, with 11 bases fitting TRBD1. The CDR3 contains 19 residues. Germline V gives CDR1 SGDLS, CDR2 YYNGEE. With 5 bases clipped from V and 2 bases from J, the junction kept 17 bases outside the gene matches. CDR3 DNA: TGTGCCAGCAGAAACTACCGGGACAGGGGGATTTTATCCAACACTGAAGCTTTCTTT. It codes for CASRNYRDRGILSNTEAFF.

The CDR3 region is CASSQGLTEKLFF. The CDR3 DNA reads TGTGCCAGCAGCCAAGGACTGACTGAAAAACTGTTTTTT. The V call is TRBV4-2, the J call TRBJ1-4; no clear D gene. The CDR3 sequence is 13 residues long. From germline, CDR1 is LGHNA and CDR2 YNFKEQ. V was trimmed by 1 base and J by 7 bases, leaving 7 bases between them.

In its sample, this clone was seen once. The chain recombines TRBV4-3 with TRBJ1-5; 8 bases are shared with TRBD1. CDR3 length: 18 residues. Germline CDR1 LGHNA, CDR2 YSLEER. The ends lost 0 bases at V and 1 base at J; junction bases unmatched: 8. CDR3 protein: CASSQDPSRGPSNQPQHF. In nucleotides, the CDR3 is TGCGCCAGCAGCCAAGATCCCAGCAGGGGGCCCAGCAATCAGCCCCAGCATTTT.

This clone came up once. The V and J genes are TRBV25-1 and TRBJ1-6; D gene uncertain. Germline loops: CDR1 MGHDK, CDR2 SYGVNS. The germline V and J ends were trimmed by 2 bases and 3 bases, with 8 bases remaining between them. The CDR3 spans 15 residues. The CDR3 nucleotides read TGTGCCAGCAGTGAACAGACCCACTATAATTCACCCCTCCACTTT. It codes for CASSEQTHYNSPLHF.